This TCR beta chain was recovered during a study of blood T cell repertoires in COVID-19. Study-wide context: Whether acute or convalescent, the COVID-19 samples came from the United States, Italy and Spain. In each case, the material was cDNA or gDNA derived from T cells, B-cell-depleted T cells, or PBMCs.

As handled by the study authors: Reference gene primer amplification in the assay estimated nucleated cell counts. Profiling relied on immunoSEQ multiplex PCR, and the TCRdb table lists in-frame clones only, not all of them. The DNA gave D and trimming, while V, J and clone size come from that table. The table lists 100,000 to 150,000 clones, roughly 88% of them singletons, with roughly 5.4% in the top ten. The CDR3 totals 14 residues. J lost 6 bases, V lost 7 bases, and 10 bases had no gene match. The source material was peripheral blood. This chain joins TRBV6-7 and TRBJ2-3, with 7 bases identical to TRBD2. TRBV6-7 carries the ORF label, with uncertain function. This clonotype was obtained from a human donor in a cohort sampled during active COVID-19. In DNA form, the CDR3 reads TGTGCCAGCAAGGCGCTAGCGGTTAGGGATACGCAGTATTTT. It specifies CASKALAVRDTQYF.